Detailed here is one T cell receptor beta chain. The CDR3 is made up of 16 amino acids. Between the trimmed V and J ends, which lost 2 bases and 3 bases, there was a span of 16 bases. From germline, CDR1 is SGHAT and CDR2 FQDESV (reference sequence). The data were taken from a study of shared clonotypes between healthy human individuals. Every subset's genomic DNA went evenly onto several immunoSEQ plates. The protocol was immunoSEQ multiplex PCR, while the TCRdb copy is restricted to in-frame clones and leaves out a portion. The table includes over a million clones, 78% detected once. The receptor was isolated from a man aged 18 to 29 in good health. Some clones in this sample may be carry-over from other donors' samples. Input material: memory CD4+ T cells from PBMCs. Specified subset: CD45RA-negative fraction. The chain joins TRBV11-1 to TRBJ2-5; D possibly corresponds to TRBD1 (6 bases). The CDR3: CASSLSLLRGKETQYF. The CDR3 nucleotides are TGTGCCAGCAGCTTATCCCTATTGAGGGGGAAAGAGACCCAGTACTTC.